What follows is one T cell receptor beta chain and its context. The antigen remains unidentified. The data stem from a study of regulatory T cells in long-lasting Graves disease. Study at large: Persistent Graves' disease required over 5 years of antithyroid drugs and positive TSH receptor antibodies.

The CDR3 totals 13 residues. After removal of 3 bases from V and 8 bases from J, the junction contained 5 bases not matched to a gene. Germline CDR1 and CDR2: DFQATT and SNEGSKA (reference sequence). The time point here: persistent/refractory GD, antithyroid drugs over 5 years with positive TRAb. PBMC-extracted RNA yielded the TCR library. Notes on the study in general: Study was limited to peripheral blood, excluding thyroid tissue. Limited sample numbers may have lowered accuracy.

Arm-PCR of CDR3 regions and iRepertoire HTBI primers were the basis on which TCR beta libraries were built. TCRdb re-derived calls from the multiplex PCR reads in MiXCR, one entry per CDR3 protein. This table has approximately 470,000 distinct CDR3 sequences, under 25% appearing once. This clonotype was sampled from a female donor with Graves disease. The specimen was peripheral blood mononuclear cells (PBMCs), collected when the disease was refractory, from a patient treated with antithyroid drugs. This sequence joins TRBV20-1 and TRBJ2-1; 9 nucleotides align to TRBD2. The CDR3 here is CSARGLASDEQFF. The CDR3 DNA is TGCAGTGCTAGGGGACTAGCTAGCGATGAGCAGTTCTTC.